This T cell receptor beta chain was identified in a study of cytomegalovirus exposure and HLA in healthy donors. The study, taken as a whole, reports: In a later analysis, an Asian-associated ancestry cluster reportedly showed fewer N-insertions than the roughly 690-donor mean.

CDR3 length: 13 residues. The germline V gene has CDR1 MNHEY and CDR2 SMNVEV (reference sequence). Trimming stripped 8 bases from V and 4 bases from J, with 14 bases between. Turning to this clone: Its antigen is still unknown.

PCR amplification relied on 60 Vbeta primers (plus 13 Jbeta primers). Repertoires were generated with immunoSEQ multiplex PCR, while TCRdb's copy carries only in-frame clones and drops some. The sample contains roughly 120,000 clones, more than 70% of which appear only once. Healthy donors of bone marrow made up the group. Sequenced sample: PBMCs. This sequence originates from a human donor in good health. This sequence joins TRBV27 and TRBJ1-2; a possible D gene is TRBD1 (5 bases). CDR3 in DNA: TGTGCCAGCCGCGGCGCCGGGGGCTATGGCTACACCTTC. It codes for CASRGAGGYGYTF.